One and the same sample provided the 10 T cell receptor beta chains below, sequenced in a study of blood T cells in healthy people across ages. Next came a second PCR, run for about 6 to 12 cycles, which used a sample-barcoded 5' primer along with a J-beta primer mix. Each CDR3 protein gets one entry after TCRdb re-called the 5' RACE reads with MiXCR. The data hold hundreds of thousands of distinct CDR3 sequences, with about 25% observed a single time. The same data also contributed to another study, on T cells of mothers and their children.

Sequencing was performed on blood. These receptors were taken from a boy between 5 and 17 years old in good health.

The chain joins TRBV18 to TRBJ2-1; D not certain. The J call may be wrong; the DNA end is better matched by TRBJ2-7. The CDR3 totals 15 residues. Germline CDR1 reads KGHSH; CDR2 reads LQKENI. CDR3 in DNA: TGTGCCAGCTCACGACGATCCGCATACTCCTACGAGCAGTACTTC. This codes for CASSRRSAYSYEQYF.

The CDR3 sequence: CSAPVPTELNTEAFF. CDR3 nucleotides: TGCAGTGCCCCGGTCCCGACAGAATTGAACACTGAAGCTTTCTTT. This chain uses TRBV20-1 with TRBJ1-1; tentatively, D is TRBD1 (5 bases). From germline, CDR1 is DFQATT and CDR2 SNEGSKA (reference sequence). The V gene lost 6 bases and the J gene lost 0 bases, with 17 bases spanning the gap. The CDR3 loop spans 15 amino acids.

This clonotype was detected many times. This CDR3 is CASSPNLGNQPQHF. The CDR3 bases are TGTGCCAGCAGCCCCAATTTGGGCAATCAGCCCCAGCATTTT. V gene TRBV7-2 combines with J gene TRBJ1-5; D not certain. Germline values: CDR1 SGHTA, CDR2 FQGNSA. The V end was cut by 5 bases, the J end by 2 bases, with 10 bases between. The CDR3 consists of 14 residues.

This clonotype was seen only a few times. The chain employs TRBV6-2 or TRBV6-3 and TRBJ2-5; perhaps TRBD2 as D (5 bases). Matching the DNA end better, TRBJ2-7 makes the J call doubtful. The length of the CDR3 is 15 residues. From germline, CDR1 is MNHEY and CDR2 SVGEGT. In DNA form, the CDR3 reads TGTGCCAGCAGTCCCTTATCGGGAATAAAGAACGAGCAGTACTTC. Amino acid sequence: CASSPLSGIKNEQYF.

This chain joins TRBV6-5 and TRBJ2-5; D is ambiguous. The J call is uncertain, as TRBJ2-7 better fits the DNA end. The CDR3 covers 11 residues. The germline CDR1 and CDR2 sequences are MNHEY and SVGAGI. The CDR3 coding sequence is TGTGCCAGTGGGTGGGGCTACGAGCAGTACTTC. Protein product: CASGWGYEQYF.

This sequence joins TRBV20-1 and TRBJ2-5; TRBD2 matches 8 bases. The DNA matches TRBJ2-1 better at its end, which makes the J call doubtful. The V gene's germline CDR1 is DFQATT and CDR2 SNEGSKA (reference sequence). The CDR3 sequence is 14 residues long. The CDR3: CSARGISGNNEQFF. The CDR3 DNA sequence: TGCAGTGCTAGAGGAATTAGCGGGAACAATGAGCAGTTCTTC.

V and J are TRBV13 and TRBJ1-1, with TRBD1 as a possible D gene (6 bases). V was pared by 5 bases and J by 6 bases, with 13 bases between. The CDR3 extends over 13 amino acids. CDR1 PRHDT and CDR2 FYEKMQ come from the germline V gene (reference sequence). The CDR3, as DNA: TGTGCCAGCAGCGTACGACAGGCCCCTGAAGCTTTCTTT. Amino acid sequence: CASSVRQAPEAFF.

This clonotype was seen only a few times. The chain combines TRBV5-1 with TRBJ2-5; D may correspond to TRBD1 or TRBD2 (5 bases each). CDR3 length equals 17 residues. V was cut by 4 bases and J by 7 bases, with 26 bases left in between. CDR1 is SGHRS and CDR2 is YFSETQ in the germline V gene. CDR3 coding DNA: TGCGCCAGCAGCCTCCTTTCCGGGACCCGGCCCCCTAGGACCCAGTACTTC. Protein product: CASSLLSGTRPPRTQYF.

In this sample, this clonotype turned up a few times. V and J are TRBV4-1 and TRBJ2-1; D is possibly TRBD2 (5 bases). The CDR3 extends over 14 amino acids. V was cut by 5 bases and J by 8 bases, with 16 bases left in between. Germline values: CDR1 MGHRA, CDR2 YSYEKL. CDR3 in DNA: TGCGCCAGCAGCTCTCGACTACATGCGCATGAGCAGTTCTTC. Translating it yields CASSSRLHAHEQFF.

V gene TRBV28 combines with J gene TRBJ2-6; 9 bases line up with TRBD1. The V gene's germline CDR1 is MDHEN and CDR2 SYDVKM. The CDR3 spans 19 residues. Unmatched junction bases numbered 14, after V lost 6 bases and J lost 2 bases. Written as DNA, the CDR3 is TGTGCCAGCAGGCATAATCCGGGACAGGGTATTGCTGGGGCCAACGTCCTGACTTTC. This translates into CASRHNPGQGIAGANVLTF.